This TCR beta chain came from a study of Graves' ophthalmopathy and Graves' hyperthyroidism. The overall study: Stable hyperthyroidism denotes an absence of ophthalmopathy throughout 18 months of follow-up. Findings and caveats of the study: Blood also held most thyroid clonotypes expanded above 0.001 frequency.

This clonotype showed up just a few times. Its antigen is currently unknown. RNA transcripts served as template for amplifying TCR beta CDR3 sequences. The first round was an RT-PCR with HTBI primers, and the second round was a multiplex PCR. TCRdb re-called the multiplex PCR reads through MiXCR, storing one row per CDR3 protein. The sample consists of about 550,000 distinct CDR3 sequences, under 45% of them appearing once. Aged 18 to 65, hyperthyroidism patients had been newly diagnosed, with under 2 months' duration. Other autoimmune disease, uncontrolled infection, pregnancy and lactation led to exclusion. V lost 0 bases to trimming and J lost 2 bases, with 10 bases between them. CDR3 length equals 15 residues. Germline CDR1 MGHRA, CDR2 YSYEKL.

This TCR was recovered from an adult man with Graves' hyperthyroidism. Material: peripheral blood or thyroid tissue (not recorded which). The gene calls are TRBV4-1 and TRBJ1-2; D unclear. The CDR3 nucleotides read TGCGCCAGCAGCCAAGAGCCCCAGGTGAACTATGGCTACACCTTC. Translation: CASSQEPQVNYGYTF.